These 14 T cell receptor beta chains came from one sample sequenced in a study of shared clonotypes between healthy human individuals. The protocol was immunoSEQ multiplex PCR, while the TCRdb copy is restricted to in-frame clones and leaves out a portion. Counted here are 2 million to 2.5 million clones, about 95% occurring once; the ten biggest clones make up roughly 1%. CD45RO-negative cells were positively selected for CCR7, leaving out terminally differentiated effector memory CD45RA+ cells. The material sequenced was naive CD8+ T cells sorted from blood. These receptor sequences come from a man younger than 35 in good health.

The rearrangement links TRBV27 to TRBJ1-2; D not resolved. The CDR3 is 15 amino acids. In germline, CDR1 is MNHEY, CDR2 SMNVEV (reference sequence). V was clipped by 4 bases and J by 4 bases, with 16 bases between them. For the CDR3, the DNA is TGTGCCAGCAGTTCTCTGGCAGTAACTCGCTATGGCTACACCTTC. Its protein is CASSSLAVTRYGYTF.

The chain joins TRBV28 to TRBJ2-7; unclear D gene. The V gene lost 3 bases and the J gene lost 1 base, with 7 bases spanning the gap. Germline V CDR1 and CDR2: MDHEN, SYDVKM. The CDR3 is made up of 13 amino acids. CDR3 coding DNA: TGTGCCAGCAGTTTGGGGAAGTCCTACGAGCAGTACTTC. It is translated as CASSLGKSYEQYF.

Here the CDR3 reads CASRGGAYNEQFF. CDR3 bases: TGTGCCAGCAGAGGGGGGGCCTACAATGAGCAGTTCTTC. This sequence joins TRBV13 and TRBJ2-1; TRBD2 might be the D (7 bases). This CDR3 contains 13 residues. V was shortened by 6 bases and J by 2 bases, with 8 bases between the two germline ends. From germline, CDR1 is PRHDT and CDR2 FYEKMQ (reference sequence).

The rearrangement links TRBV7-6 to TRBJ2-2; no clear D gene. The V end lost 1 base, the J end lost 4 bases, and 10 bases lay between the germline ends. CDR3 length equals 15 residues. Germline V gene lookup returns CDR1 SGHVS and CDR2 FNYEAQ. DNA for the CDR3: TGTGCCAGCAGCTTAGTCTCAGCGAGCACCGGGGAGCTGTTTTTT. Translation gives CASSLVSASTGELFF.

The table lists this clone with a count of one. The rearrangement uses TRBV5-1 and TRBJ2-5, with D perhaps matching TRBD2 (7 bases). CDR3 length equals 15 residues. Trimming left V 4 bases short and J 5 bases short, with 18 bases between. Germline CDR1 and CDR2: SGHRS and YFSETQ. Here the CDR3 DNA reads TGCGCCAGCAGCCCTTCTCGGGGGGCCGGGGAGACCCAGTACTTC. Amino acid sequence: CASSPSRGAGETQYF.

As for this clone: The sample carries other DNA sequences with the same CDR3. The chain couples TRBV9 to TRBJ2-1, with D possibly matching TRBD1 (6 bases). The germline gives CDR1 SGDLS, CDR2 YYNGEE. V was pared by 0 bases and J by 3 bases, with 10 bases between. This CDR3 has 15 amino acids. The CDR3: CASSVEGVSYNEQFF. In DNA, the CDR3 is TGTGCCAGCAGCGTAGAGGGGGTAAGCTACAATGAGCAGTTCTTC.

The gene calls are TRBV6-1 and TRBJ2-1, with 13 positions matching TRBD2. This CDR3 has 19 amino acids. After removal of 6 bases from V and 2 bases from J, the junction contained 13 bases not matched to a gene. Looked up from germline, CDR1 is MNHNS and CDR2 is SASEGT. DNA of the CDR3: TGTGCCAGCAGGGAAACTACTAGCGGGAGGGCCTCAGCCTACAATGAGCAGTTCTTC. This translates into CASRETTSGRASAYNEQFF.

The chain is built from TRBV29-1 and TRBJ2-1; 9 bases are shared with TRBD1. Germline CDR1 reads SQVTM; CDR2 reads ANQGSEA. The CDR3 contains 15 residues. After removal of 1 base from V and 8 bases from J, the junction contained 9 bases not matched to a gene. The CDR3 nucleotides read TGCAGCGTTGAAGCGGTGGATACAGGGGGCGATGAGCAGTTCTTC. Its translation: CSVEAVDTGGDEQFF.

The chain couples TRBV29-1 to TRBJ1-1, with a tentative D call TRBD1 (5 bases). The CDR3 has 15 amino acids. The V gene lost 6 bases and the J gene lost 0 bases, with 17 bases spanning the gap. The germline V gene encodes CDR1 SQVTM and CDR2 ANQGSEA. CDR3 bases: TGCAGCGTCGCTCTCCCAGGGACGATGAACACTGAAGCTTTCTTT. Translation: CSVALPGTMNTEAFF.

The CDR3 DNA sequence: TGCAGCGTCGACCGGGGGGTTCGGGGCTACACCTTC. Translated: CSVDRGVRGYTF. The chain is built from TRBV29-1 and TRBJ1-2, with D possibly TRBD1 on 5 matching bases. The CDR3 runs to 12 residues. The germline CDR1 and CDR2 sequences are SQVTM and ANQGSEA. Trimming pared 6 bases from V and 8 bases from J, leaving 16 bases between.

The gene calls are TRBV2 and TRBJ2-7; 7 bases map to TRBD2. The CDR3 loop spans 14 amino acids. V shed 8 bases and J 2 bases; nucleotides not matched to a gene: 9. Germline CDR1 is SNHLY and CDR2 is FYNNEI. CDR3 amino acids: CASCTSEGTYEQYF. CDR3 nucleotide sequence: TGTGCCAGCTGTACTAGCGAGGGAACCTACGAGCAGTACTTC.

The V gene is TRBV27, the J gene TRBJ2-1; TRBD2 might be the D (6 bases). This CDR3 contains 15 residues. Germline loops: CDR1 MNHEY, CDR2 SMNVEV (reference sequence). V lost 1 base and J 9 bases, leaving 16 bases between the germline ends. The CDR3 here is CASSLFGGAFGEQFF. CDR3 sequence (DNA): TGTGCCAGCAGTTTATTCGGGGGTGCTTTTGGTGAGCAGTTCTTC.

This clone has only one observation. The chain's CDR3 is CASSEFEWGSEAFF. In DNA form, the CDR3 reads TGCGCCAGCAGTGAGTTCGAATGGGGGTCTGAAGCTTTCTTT. The rearrangement uses TRBV10-1 and TRBJ1-1, with D perhaps matching TRBD1 (5 bases). Germline-derived CDR1 and CDR2 are WNHNN and SYGVQD (reference sequence). The CDR3 consists of 14 residues. V was cut by 1 base and J by 6 bases, with 12 bases left in between.

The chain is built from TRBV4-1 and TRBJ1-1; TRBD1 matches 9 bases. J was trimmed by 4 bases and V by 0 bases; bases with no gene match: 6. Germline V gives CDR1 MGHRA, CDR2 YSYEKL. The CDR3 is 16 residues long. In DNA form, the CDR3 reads TGCGCCAGCAGCCAAGATGTGGAACAGGGGGCCACTGAAGCTTTCTTT. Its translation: CASSQDVEQGATEAFF.